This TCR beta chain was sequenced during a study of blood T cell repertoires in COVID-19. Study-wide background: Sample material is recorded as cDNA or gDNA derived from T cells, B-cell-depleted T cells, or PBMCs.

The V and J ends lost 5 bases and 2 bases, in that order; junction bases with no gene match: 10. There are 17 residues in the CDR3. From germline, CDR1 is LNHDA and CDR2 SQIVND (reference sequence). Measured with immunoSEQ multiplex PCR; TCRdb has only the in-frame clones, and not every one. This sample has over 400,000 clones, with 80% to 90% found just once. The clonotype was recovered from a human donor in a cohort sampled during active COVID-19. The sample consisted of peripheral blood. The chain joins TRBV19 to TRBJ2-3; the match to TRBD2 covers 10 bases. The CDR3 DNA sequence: TGTGCCAGTAGTCCCGCCGCAGCGGGAGGGCCCACAGATACGCAGTATTTT. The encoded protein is CASSPAAAGGPTDTQYF.